This TCR beta chain was obtained from a study of control samples from healthy donors and cancer patients. The CDR3 consists of 15 residues. Germline V lookup: CDR1 MRHNA, CDR2 SNTAGT. The ends were cut back, 6 bases at V and 1 base at J, with 15 bases in the middle. Repertoires were generated with immunoSEQ multiplex PCR, while TCRdb's copy carries only in-frame clones and drops some. The sample lists about 80,000 clones, 91% occurring once. Sequencing was performed on blood. V gene TRBV6-4 combines with J gene TRBJ1-2; weak D call: TRBD1 (6 bases). This TCR was recovered from a man aged 45-60 years in good health. The CDR3 reads CASSPSDSLNYGYTF. DNA for the CDR3: TGTGCCAGCAGCCCCTCGGACAGTCTTAACTATGGCTACACCTTC.